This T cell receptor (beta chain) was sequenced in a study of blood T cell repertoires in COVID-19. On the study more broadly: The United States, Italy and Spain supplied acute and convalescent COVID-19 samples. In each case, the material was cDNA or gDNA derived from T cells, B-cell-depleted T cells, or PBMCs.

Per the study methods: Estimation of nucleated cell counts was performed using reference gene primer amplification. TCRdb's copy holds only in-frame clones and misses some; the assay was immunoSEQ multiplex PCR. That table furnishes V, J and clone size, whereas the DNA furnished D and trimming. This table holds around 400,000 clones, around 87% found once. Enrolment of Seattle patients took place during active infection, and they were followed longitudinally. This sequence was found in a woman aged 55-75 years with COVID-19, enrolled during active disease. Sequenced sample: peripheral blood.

The CDR3 region is CAIQVQGAYEQFF. In DNA form, the CDR3 reads TGTGCCATTCAGGTACAGGGGGCTTATGAGCAGTTCTTC. This sequence joins TRBV6-5 and TRBJ2-1, with 9 positions matching TRBD1. Unmatched junction bases numbered 9, after V lost 10 bases and J lost 8 bases. This CDR3 contains 13 residues. Germline V gene sequence: CDR1 MNHEY, CDR2 SVGAGI.